A single sample is the source of the 10 T cell receptor beta chains below, sequenced in a study of blood T cell repertoires in COVID-19. Using immunoSEQ multiplex PCR, the repertoire was profiled, and TCRdb retains in-frame clones only, with some absent. The data show approximately 180,000 clones, about three quarters seen once. The specimen was peripheral blood. The source of these receptors is a woman in her 70s with acute or convalescent COVID-19.

The J gene is TRBJ1-4, the V gene TRBV4-2, with D perhaps matching TRBD1 (5 bases). V was clipped by 5 bases and J by 3 bases, with 10 bases between them. CDR1 LGHNA and CDR2 YNFKEQ come from the germline V gene. The CDR3 sequence is 14 residues long. The DNA of the CDR3 is TGTGCCAGCAGCGGTGGGGGGTCTAATGAAAAACTGTTTTTT. Translating gives CASSGGGSNEKLFF.

The V gene is TRBV13, the J gene TRBJ1-2; a possible D gene is TRBD1 (6 bases). Looked up from germline, CDR1 is PRHDT and CDR2 is FYEKMQ (reference sequence). Deletions cut 5 bases from V and 8 bases from J, with 18 bases between. The CDR3 contains 14 residues. The CDR3 reads CASSENRELRGYTF. In nucleotides, the CDR3 is TGTGCCAGCAGCGAAAACAGGGAGCTTCGCGGCTACACCTTC.

The chain combines TRBV6-1 with TRBJ1-5; maybe TRBD1 (6 bases). Germline V gene sequence: CDR1 MNHNS, CDR2 SASEGT. This CDR3 has 17 residues. V lost 3 bases and J 0 bases, leaving 15 bases between the germline ends. In DNA form, the CDR3 reads TGTGCCAGCAGTGACTACGGACAGTTTAATAGCAATCAGCCCCAGCATTTT. It encodes CASSDYGQFNSNQPQHF.

This clone was seen just once. The chain carries TRBV5-4 and TRBJ1-2, with a tentative D call TRBD1 (6 bases). Trimming left V 0 bases short and J 4 bases short, with 10 bases between. The V gene's germline CDR1 is SGHNT and CDR2 YYREEE (reference sequence). The CDR3 has 14 amino acids. The CDR3 region is CASSLEGGGYGYTF. In nucleotides, the CDR3 is TGTGCCAGCAGCTTGGAGGGAGGGGGCTATGGCTACACCTTC.

The chain recombines TRBV19 with TRBJ2-4, with 8 bases identical to TRBD2. V shed 0 bases, J shed 3 bases, and the junction held 4 bases outside the gene matches. In germline, CDR1 is LNHDA, CDR2 SQIVND (reference sequence). The CDR3 consists of 16 residues. The CDR3 DNA reads TGTGCCAGTAGTATAGACGGGAGGGGCGGCAAAAACATTCAGTACTTC. Translation: CASSIDGRGGKNIQYF.

V usage is TRBV6-5 and J usage is TRBJ2-7; D is uncertain. The V gene's germline CDR1 is MNHEY and CDR2 SVGAGI. Trimming cost V 6 bases and J 0 bases, with 12 bases left between them. This CDR3 has 14 amino acids. DNA for the CDR3: TGTGCCAGCAGCCTTCGTGAGAACTCCTACGAGCAGTACTTC. Its protein is CASSLRENSYEQYF.

The chain has TRBV10-1 and TRBJ2-2; 7 nucleotides agree with TRBD2. Trimming cost V 4 bases and J 6 bases; bases outside gene matches: 17. Germline V gene sequence: CDR1 WNHNN, CDR2 SYGVQD (reference sequence). The CDR3 extends over 18 amino acids. CDR3 region: CASSGFSGGRTGAGELFF. The CDR3, as DNA: TGCGCCAGCAGTGGGTTCAGCGGCGGGAGAACTGGGGCCGGGGAGCTGTTTTTT.

V usage is TRBV3-1 (or the pseudogene TRBV3-2) and J usage is TRBJ1-4; 7 nucleotides align to TRBD1. The ends lost 6 bases at V and 14 bases at J; junction bases unmatched: 9. CDR1 is LGHDT and CDR2 is YNNKEL in the germline V gene (reference sequence). The CDR3 covers 12 residues. CDR3 coding DNA: TGTGCCAGCAGTCAAATGGGACAGAGGCTGTTTTTT. Amino acid sequence: CASSQMGQRLFF.

The rearrangement uses TRBV6-4 and TRBJ2-3; D perhaps matches TRBD1 (5 bases). The CDR3 consists of 16 residues. Germline V gene data show CDR1 as MRHNA and CDR2 as SNTAGT. Deletions cut 11 bases from V and 2 bases from J, with 23 bases between. The CDR3 coding sequence is TGTGCCGACAGCTACTCTTCTGGGCAGATCACAGATACGCAGTATTTT. Encoded protein: CADSYSSGQITDTQYF.

This chain joins TRBV5-1 and TRBJ2-3, with TRBD2 matching over 11 bases. Germline CDR1 reads SGHRS; CDR2 reads YFSETQ. This CDR3 comprises 16 residues. The J segment lost 5 bases and the V segment lost 5 bases, leaving 10 bases of the junction unmatched. The CDR3 DNA is TGCGCCAGCAGAGACGAACTAGCGGGAGTGAGAGATACGCAGTATTTT. Its protein is CASRDELAGVRDTQYF.